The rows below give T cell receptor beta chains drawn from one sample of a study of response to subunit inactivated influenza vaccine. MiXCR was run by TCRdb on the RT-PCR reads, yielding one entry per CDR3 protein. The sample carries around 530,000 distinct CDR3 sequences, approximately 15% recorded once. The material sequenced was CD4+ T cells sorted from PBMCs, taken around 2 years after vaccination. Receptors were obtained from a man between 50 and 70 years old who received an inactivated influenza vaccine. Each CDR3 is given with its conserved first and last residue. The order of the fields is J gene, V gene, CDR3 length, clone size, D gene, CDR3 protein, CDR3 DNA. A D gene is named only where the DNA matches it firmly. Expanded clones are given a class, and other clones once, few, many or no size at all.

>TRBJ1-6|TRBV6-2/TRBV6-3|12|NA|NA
CASATLNSPLHF
TGTGCCAGCGCCACGCTGAATTCACCCCTCCACTTT
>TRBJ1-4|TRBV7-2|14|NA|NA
CASSRGPTNEKLFF
TGTGCCAGCAGCAGGGGACCGACGAATGAAAAACTGTTTTTT
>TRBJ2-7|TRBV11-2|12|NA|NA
CASSPGAKEQYF
TGTGCCAGCAGCCCTGGGGCAAAAGAGCAGTACTTC
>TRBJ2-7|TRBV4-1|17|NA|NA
CASSQDWAVPSSYEQYF
TGCGCCAGCAGCCAAGATTGGGCAGTCCCGAGCTCCTACGAGCAGTACTTC
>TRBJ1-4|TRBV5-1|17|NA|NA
CASSPAGVHVPNEKLFF
TGCGCCAGCAGCCCTGCAGGGGTACATGTGCCTAATGAAAAACTGTTTTTT
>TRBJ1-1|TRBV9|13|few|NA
CASSAGPSFEAFF
TGTGCCAGCAGCGCGGGACCCTCCTTTGAAGCTTTCTTT
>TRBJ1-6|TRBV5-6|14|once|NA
CASSPPGFNSPLHF
TGTGCCAGCAGCCCGCCGGGCTTCAATTCACCCCTCCACTTT
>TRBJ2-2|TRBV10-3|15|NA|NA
CAISELDTNTGELFF
TGTGCCATCAGTGAGTTGGACACGAACACCGGGGAGCTGTTTTTT
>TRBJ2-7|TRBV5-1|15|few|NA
CASSRTSTGSYEQYF
TGCGCCAGCAGCCGCACTAGCACCGGGAGCTACGAGCAGTACTTC
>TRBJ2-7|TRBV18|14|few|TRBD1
CASSPCGQGCEQYF
TGTGCCAGCTCACCGTGCGGACAGGGTTGCGAGCAGTACTTC
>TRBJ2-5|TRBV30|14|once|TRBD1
CAWSGQGARETQYF
TGTGCCTGGAGTGGCCAGGGGGCAAGAGAGACCCAGTACTTC
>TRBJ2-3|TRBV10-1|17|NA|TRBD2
CASSEASGLAGADTQYF
TGCGCCAGCAGTGAGGCTTCGGGGCTAGCGGGGGCAGATACGCAGTATTTT
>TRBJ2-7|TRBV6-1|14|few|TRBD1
CASRPDREFYEQYF
TGTGCCAGCAGACCTGACAGGGAATTCTACGAGCAGTACTTC
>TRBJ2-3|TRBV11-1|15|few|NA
CASSLEQGMRDTQYF
TGTGCCAGCAGCTTAGAACAGGGTATGAGAGATACGCAGTATTTT
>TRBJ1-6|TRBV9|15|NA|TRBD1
CASSVRTGWNSPLHF
TGTGCCAGCAGCGTAAGGACAGGGTGGAATTCACCCCTCCACTTT
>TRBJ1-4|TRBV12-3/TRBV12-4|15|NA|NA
CASRPNGGQPEKLFF
TGTGCCAGCCGCCCGAACGGGGGGCAGCCTGAAAAACTGTTTTTT
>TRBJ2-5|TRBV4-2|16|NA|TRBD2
CASSPTWGLGHETQYF
TGTGCCAGCAGCCCCACCTGGGGACTAGGGCACGAGACCCAGTACTTC
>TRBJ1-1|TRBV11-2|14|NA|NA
CASSLVGGVTEAFF
TGTGCCAGCAGCTTGGTGGGGGGCGTCACTGAAGCTTTCTTT
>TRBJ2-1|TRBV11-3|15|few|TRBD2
CASSTGTSPSGEQFF
TGTGCCAGCAGCACCGGGACTAGCCCGAGTGGCGAGCAGTTCTTC
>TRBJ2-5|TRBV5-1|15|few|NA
CASSLGSDGQETQYF
TGCGCCAGCAGCCTGGGGTCGGACGGACAAGAGACCCAGTACTTC
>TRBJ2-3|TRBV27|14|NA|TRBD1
CASSSPTGTDTQYF
TGTGCCAGCAGTTCCCCGACAGGGACAGATACGCAGTATTTT
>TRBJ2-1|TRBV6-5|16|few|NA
CASSYWGSGLYNEQFF
TGTGCCAGCAGTTACTGGGGGTCGGGACTCTACAATGAGCAGTTCTTC
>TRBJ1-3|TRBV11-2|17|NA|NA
CASSLDTGFLSGNTIYF
TGTGCCAGCAGCTTAGATACAGGGTTCCTCTCTGGAAACACCATATATTTT
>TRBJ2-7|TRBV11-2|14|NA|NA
CASSLGAGLYEQYF
TGTGCCAGCAGCTTAGGGGCAGGCCTATACGAGCAGTACTTC
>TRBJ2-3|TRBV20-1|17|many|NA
CSARDRSPSTSTDTQYF
TGCAGTGCTAGAGATCGGTCTCCTAGCACTTCCACAGATACGCAGTATTTT